The clone carrying this TCR beta chain turned up a few times. No antigen is known for it. The entry originates in a study of cytomegalovirus exposure and HLA in healthy donors. Study at large: Of several hundred genotyped donors, 81% clustered with self-reported Caucasian donors. Study-wide findings and caveats: Rarity marked most TCR sequences, yet some public TCRs occurred in many donors.

The PCR made use of 60 Vbeta and 13 Jbeta primers. Here immunoSEQ multiplex PCR was the method, and the copy in TCRdb shows in-frame clones only, minus some. The sample lists a few hundred thousand clones; about 79% were seen once. The V gene end was trimmed by 2 bases and the J gene end by 2 bases; junction bases not matched to a gene: 1. Germline-derived CDR1 and CDR2 are SGHTA and FQGNSA. This CDR3 contains 14 residues. This chain links TRBV7-2 with TRBJ2-5; 8 positions agree with TRBD1. The sample comprised PBMCs. The TCR was taken from a man aged 18 to 30 in good health and CMV-seronegative. DNA for the CDR3: TGTGCCAGCAGCTTACAGGGGGCGCAAGAGACCCAGTACTTC. Its protein product is CASSLQGAQETQYF.